This entry features one T cell receptor beta chain sequence. This clone has more than one count but fewer than ten. No antigen is known for it. No much larger clonotype is one base removed from it; base qualities were not supplied. Including the terminal cysteine and phenylalanine, the CDR3 comprises 14 residues. CDR3 DNA only is kept here, 42 bases in frame from base 1. V is reduced by 2 bases and J by 2 bases, leaving a spacing of 10 bases between them. Based on the germline V gene, the CDR1 and CDR2 sequences are SGHTA and FQGNSA. Libraries came from the immunoSEQ multiplex PCR assay. A mixture of 60 forward primers for TCR Vbeta segments and 13 reverse primers for TCR Jbeta segments was used in the multiplex PCR. The CDR3 region of rearranged TCR beta genes was amplified from genomic DNA with a multiplex PCR assay. Amplified TCR beta libraries were sequenced as 87-base-pair reads on the Illumina HiSeq System. The study's processing was this. A later analysis tallied around 82 million unique TCR beta chains across the 700 or so repertoires, and about 12 million of those chains were shared by two or more donors. To remove PCR and sequencing errors, raw reads were error-corrected and collapsed into unique sequences using a nearest-neighbor algorithm that merged closely related sequences. V, D and J gene segments were assigned by aligning CDR3 sequences to IMGT reference sequences. For a sequence to be retained, a match of at least six nucleotides was required to both a V gene segment and a J gene segment. A rearrangement was called productive if the CDR3 had no stop codons and remained in frame with V and J, and every other rearrangement was called non-productive. Following IMGT convention, CDR3 was defined as the stretch from the second conserved V-encoded cysteine to the conserved J-encoded phenylalanine. The earlier analysis of 587 of the donors excluded any sequence lacking an unambiguous match to a single V gene segment. An earlier analysis of several hundred of the donors classified V segments as functional when productive rearrangements were above 56.7% and as segregating when the standard deviation between donors was above 5%. A statistical classification framework was developed to diagnose cytomegalovirus status using the catalog of TCR beta chain sequences. A later analysis assigned V and J genes by comparing TCR nucleotide sequences with IMGT/GENE-DB human TR gene sequences. In a later analysis, CDR3 sequences and most-parsimonious VDJ recombination scenarios were assigned using the TCRdist pipeline. In a later analysis, each TCR beta chain was defined by its CDR3 amino acid sequence together with its V-gene family, and reads without a unique V-gene family were excluded. A later analysis removed 500 to 650 highly shared, low-generation-probability nucleotide sequences to deal with suspected cross-contamination and a sequencing artifact. A later analysis calculated a clonal expansion index for each public chain from normalized within-repertoire ranks of inferred template counts. In a later analysis, generation probabilities were computed using a VDJ recombination model fitted to out-of-frame rearrangements, and the results were checked against IGoR. Hypergeometric tests were used in a later analysis to score TCR-TCR, TCR-HLA and TCR-CMV co-occurrence, with a repertoire-size bias correction applied to the TCR pairs. False discovery rates were estimated in a later analysis by permuting HLA or CMV assignments 20 times. In a later analysis, co-occurring TCRs were grouped with DBSCAN, and TCRdist sequence similarity was added when clustering was performed within HLA-allele-positive subsets. Repertoires with fewer than 30,000 or more than 120,000 public chains were left out of co-occurrence clustering, as were about 5 repertoires with anomalous nucleotide sharing. Sourced from immuneACCESS, this table was stored by TCRdb with only in-frame sequences that have V and J called. A share of the clones is absent; for the studies checked, an unresolved V gene accounts for under half, and the remainder has no known explanation. V, J and clone size reflect that table, while D and trimming were determined from the DNA. This sample is represented by roughly 100,000 clones; about 71% of them were singletons. The ten largest clones add up to 2.5% to 4% of the sample.

This entry comes from a study of cytomegalovirus exposure and HLA in healthy donors (dated by TCRdb to 2016 to 2017). For the study in its entirety: An earlier analysis of about 530 of the donors reported roughly 300 Gb of sequence data and 90 million to 120 million unique TCR beta sequences obtained from approximately 180 million T cells. The later analysis used no new phenotypic data to find candidate immune exposures, relying instead on TCR beta sequences and their occurrence across donors. To predict cytomegalovirus infection status, the study combined high-throughput TCR immunosequencing, statistical association of individual TCRs with disease status, and machine learning. A later analysis re-analyzed previously published TCR beta repertoires from several hundred donors and added high-resolution HLA genotyping to study TCR occurrence patterns. Of the roughly 420 genotyped donors, 65% to 90% were placed in the genetic ancestry cluster associated with self-reported Caucasian donors. Because of strong linkage in the cohort, roughly five DR-DQ haplotypes were treated as single units for association and clustering. Genome-wide SNP genotypes for about 65% of the 666 donors were used in a later genetic analysis, which treated that subset as a discovery cohort. About 300 gigabases of sequencing data and 70 million to 100 million unique TCR sequences were included in an early release covering under 650 HLA-typed donors. The study aimed to test whether signatures of past pathogen exposure could be identified by cataloging public T cell receptors. The number of donors typed differed by locus, with 629-630 for A, B, C, DRB1 and DQB1, more than 500 for DQA1, over 600 for DPA1, and 472 for DPB1. Both class I and class II loci were covered by HLA typing, at four-digit resolution. On average, about 240,000 unique TCR beta nucleotide sequences were sequenced per donor among 398 genotyped donors of the cohort, with roughly 18% of those sequences being non-productive. The study used immunosequencing to profile the T cell repertoires of approximately 690 subjects and linked those repertoires to cytomegalovirus serostatus. To decide whether each TCR beta V gene segment behaved as functional or pseudogenic, an earlier analysis of approximately 620 of the donors relied on high-throughput TCR beta sequencing. Alongside the repertoire data, information on donor age, sex, ethnicity and CMV serostatus was compiled. All discovery cohort repertoires had been generated using a single sequencing platform. In addition to the first cohort of around 670 subjects, a separate validation cohort of approximately 130 different subjects was used. The paper's findings and limits, for the study overall: Cytomegalovirus status was reported to be diagnosed by the classifier with high specificity and sensitivity in both the original and validation cohorts. A further reported finding was that TCR beta sequences accurately predicted the HLA-A and HLA-B alleles for most subjects in the first cohort. An association between a missense DCLRE1C variant and V-gene and J-gene trimming of TCR beta chains was found in a later genetic analysis and replicated in an independent cohort. Strong co-occurrence of HLA alleles, especially DR and DQ, made assigning TCR associations to individual alleles difficult. The study gave a list of 150 to 200 TCR beta chains associated with cytomegalovirus. In vitro tests confirmed that a few of the cytomegalovirus-associated TCR beta chains recognize cytomegalovirus antigens. The presence/absence analyses assumed that sequencing depth was roughly uniform across donors, and that assumption may not be true. Most TCR sequences were observed very rarely across donors, whereas some public TCRs were present in many individuals. According to a later genetic analysis, donors in an Asian-associated ancestry cluster had fewer N-insertions in productive TCRs than the approximately 700-donor mean. In a later analysis, TCR association rates were found to vary across HLA loci, with the most associated TCRs seen for DRB1 alleles and the fewest for HLA-C alleles. Because counts were too low, seventeen rarely observed V segments, including chromosome 9 orphons, were excluded from the earlier analysis of 587 of the donors. The authors suggested that the approach could potentially be generalized to other disease states and immunological phenotypes. A later analysis found that HLA-associated TCR beta chains were more clonally expanded and had lower generation probabilities than equally common non-associated chains. Immune exposure information for the cohort was limited to CMV serostatus. Because some donors lacked HLA typing at each locus, the association tests relied only on the typed subset. Some IMGT-functional V segments, including TRBV6-2 and TRBV6-3, could not be distinguished by the 87-base-pair reads and were therefore excluded. A later analysis found that most CMV-associated TCR beta chains appeared HLA-restricted, with HLA associations seemingly driven largely by CMV exposure. This cohort had only TCR beta chains sequenced, and the lack of alpha or paired-chain data limited which features could be detected. In a later analysis, several top co-occurrence clusters were reported to appear linked to parvovirus B19, influenza, CMV and Epstein-Barr virus. The sequencing pipeline was judged likely to have produced a cluster of highly shared sequence variants as a technical artifact. Linkage disequilibrium might explain the correlated functional status among segregating V segments, but an unknown experimental factor could not be ruled out. In an earlier analysis of some 540 of the donors, most TCR beta V segments appeared in productive rearrangements about 87% or about 30% of the time, broadly matching IMGT annotations. Specific HLA alleles were associated with roughly 16,000 TCR beta sequences at a false discovery rate of 0.05 in a later analysis.

The cohort consisted of 600 or so healthy bone marrow donors. Cohort members were all nominally healthy when sampled, although unrecorded immune exposures were likely present. The donor was CMV seronegative and belonged to the group of roughly 330 seronegative cohort members. A peripheral blood sample was collected from each donor, and TCR beta sequencing was performed on peripheral blood mononuclear cells. Genomic DNA was extracted from the blood cell samples with the Qiagen DNeasy Blood Extraction Kit. Sequencing was performed on PBMCs. The sequence came from a woman in her forties or fifties in good health and CMV-seronegative. The rearrangement combines TRBV7-2 with TRBJ2-7; the D gene is perhaps TRBD2, from 6 matching bases. The CDR3 corresponds to CASSLNGGPYEQYF. The sequenced DNA is TGTGCCAGCAGCTTAAATGGAGGGCCCTACGAGCAGTACTTC.